This is a list of T cell receptor beta chains from one sample in a study of PD-1 blockade in classical Hodgkin lymphoma. Method: immunoSEQ multiplex PCR; TCRdb's copy keeps in-frame clones and lacks some. Counted here are around 13,000 clones, roughly 77% occurring once; the ten biggest clones make up about 24%. The sample consisted of peripheral blood mononuclear cells (PBMCs), taken at baseline. The receptors shown here come from a human donor with classical Hodgkin lymphoma. The CDR3 runs from the conserved cysteine through the conserved F or W. The D gene is left open where the match is weak. A clone size is listed for some rows: how often the clone was seen (once, few, many), or a class if it is expanded.

size | D | J | V | CDR3 | DNA
once | TRBD1 | TRBJ2-7 | TRBV6-5 | CASRDRDIGPYEQYF | TGTGCCAGCAGGGACAGGGATATCGGCCCCTACGAGCAGTACTTC
- | TRBD1 | TRBJ2-7 | TRBV28 | CASSPPGQGSYEQYF | TGTGCCAGCAGCCCCCCGGGACAGGGCTCGTACGAGCAGTACTTC
- | - | TRBJ1-1 | TRBV6-5 | CASSYPQDTEAFF | TGTGCCAGCAGTTACCCCCAGGACACTGAAGCTTTCTTT
once | - | TRBJ2-3 | TRBV5-1 | CASSLGDSTDTQYF | TGCGCCAGCAGCTTGGGAGACAGCACAGATACGCAGTATTTT
- | - | TRBJ1-2 | TRBV12-5 | CASGPQGRSYGYTF | TGTGCTAGTGGGCCCCAGGGGCGAAGCTATGGCTACACCTTC
- | - | TRBJ2-7 | TRBV2 | CASGRGGYEQYF | TGTGCCAGCGGCAGGGGTGGCTACGAGCAGTACTTC
- | TRBD1 | TRBJ2-1 | TRBV28 | CASSLLTGGLFF | TGTGCCAGCAGTTTATTAACAGGGGGGTTGTTCTTC
- | TRBD2 | TRBJ2-5 | TRBV5-1 | CASTSGGSQETQYF | TGCGCCAGCACGAGCGGGGGGTCCCAAGAGACCCAGTACTTC
- | - | TRBJ2-5 | TRBV18 | CASSPWRAETRKETQYF | TGTGCCAGCTCACCATGGAGGGCAGAGACCCGAAAGGAGACCCAGTACTTC
- | - | TRBJ1-4 | TRBV18 | CASSPAQVGEKLFF | TGTGCCAGCTCACCGGCTCAGGTGGGTGAAAAACTGTTTTTT
- | TRBD1 | TRBJ2-6 | TRBV19 | CASSPGTGDSGANVLTF | TGTGCCAGTAGTCCCGGGACAGGAGACTCTGGGGCCAACGTCCTGACTTTC
- | TRBD2 | TRBJ2-5 | TRBV6-5 | CASSYSGEGTQYF | TGTGCCAGCAGTTACAGCGGGGAAGGGACCCAGTACTTC
- | - | TRBJ1-1 | TRBV5-1 | CASSLGGGRGTEAFF | TGCGCCAGCAGCTTGGGGGGAGGGAGAGGCACTGAAGCTTTCTTT
- | - | TRBJ2-2 | TRBV6-5 | CASSPLEANTGELFF | TGTGCCAGCAGTCCACTGGAAGCGAACACCGGGGAGCTGTTTTTT
- | - | TRBJ2-4 | TRBV12-5 | CASGFDRYF | TGTGCTAGTGGTTTTGATCGCTACTTC
- | - | TRBJ1-1 | TRBV7-2 | CASRKPRGSNTEAFF | TGTGCCAGCAGGAAACCGCGGGGAAGTAACACTGAAGCTTTCTTT
few | TRBD1 | TRBJ2-2 | TRBV18 | CASSVWDRPSLELFF | TGTGCCAGCTCAGTTTGGGACAGGCCGTCGTTGGAGCTGTTTTTT
- | - | TRBJ2-5 | TRBV5-4 | CASSLYGRGLQETQYF | TGTGCCAGCAGCTTGTACGGGCGGGGACTCCAAGAGACCCAGTACTTC
once | TRBD2 | TRBJ2-3 | TRBV6-1 | CASSVAGGSIAQYF | TGTGCCAGCAGTGTAGCGGGGGGCTCCATAGCGCAGTATTTT
- | TRBD1 | TRBJ1-3 | TRBV10-3 | CAISTGVAGNTIYF | TGTGCCATCAGTACAGGGGTAGCTGGAAACACCATATATTTT
- | TRBD2 | TRBJ2-3 | TRBV9 | CASSVEGLAGKTDTQYF | TGTGCCAGCAGCGTAGAGGGACTAGCGGGGAAAACAGATACGCAGTATTTT
- | TRBD1 | TRBJ2-1 | TRBV7-6 | CASSSPRDRVFYNEQFF | TGTGCCAGCAGCTCCCCGAGGGACAGGGTCTTCTACAATGAGCAGTTCTTC
- | TRBD1 | TRBJ1-2 | TRBV6-5 | CASSYWTGFKGYTF | TGTGCCAGCAGTTACTGGACAGGGTTTAAGGGCTACACCTTC
- | TRBD1 | TRBJ1-2 | TRBV2 | CASSATGAGGYTF | TGTGCCAGCAGTGCTACAGGGGCGGGCGGCTACACCTTC
- | - | TRBJ1-1 | TRBV5-5 | CASSLAGRVNTEAFF | TGTGCCAGCAGCTTGGCCGGACGGGTCAACACTGAAGCTTTCTTT
once | - | TRBJ1-6 | TRBV5-1 | CASSLAEDSPLHF | TGCGCCAGCAGCTTGGCCGAGGATTCACCCCTCCACTTT
- | - | TRBJ2-7 | TRBV6-5 | CASSAPRGLTYEQYF | TGTGCCAGCAGCGCCCCGCGGGGGCTGACCTACGAGCAGTACTTC
- | - | TRBJ1-2 | TRBV7-2 | CASSPVGGRGYTF | TGTGCCAGCAGCCCCGTGGGGGGCCGTGGCTACACCTTC
- | TRBD2 | TRBJ2-3 | TRBV10-3 | CAIRGTSVNLTDTQYF | TGTGCCATCAGGGGGACTAGCGTAAATCTCACAGATACGCAGTATTTT
- | - | TRBJ1-2 | TRBV29-1 | CSVDGQYGYTF | TGCAGCGTTGACGGACAGTATGGCTACACCTTC
- | - | TRBJ1-6 | TRBV5-1 | CASKEQGESPLHF | TGCGCCAGCAAAGAACAGGGCGAATCACCCCTCCACTTT
- | TRBD2 | TRBJ2-1 | TRBV11-3 | CASSLQGLGNEQFF | TGTGCCAGCAGCTTACAGGGACTAGGAAATGAGCAGTTCTTC
few | - | TRBJ1-1 | TRBV2 | CASRLGGLQTEAFF | TGTGCCAGCAGGCTTGGGGGTTTACAAACTGAAGCTTTCTTT
- | TRBD2 | TRBJ2-5 | TRBV5-1 | CASSEGLAGETQYF | TGCGCCAGCAGCGAGGGACTAGCGGGAGAGACCCAGTACTTC
- | - | TRBJ2-1 | TRBV11-2 | CASSLMLNEQFF | TGTGCCAGCAGCTTAATGTTGAATGAGCAGTTCTTC
- | - | TRBJ2-5 | TRBV18 | CASSPTPYKQQETQYF | TGTGCCAGCTCACCAACCCCCTATAAGCAACAAGAGACCCAGTACTTC
- | TRBD1 | TRBJ2-1 | TRBV19 | CASTRQGGLDEQFF | TGTGCCAGTACCCGACAGGGGGGACTCGATGAGCAGTTCTTC
- | - | TRBJ2-7 | TRBV5-5 | CASSRGLQGSYEQYF | TGTGCCAGCAGCAGAGGCCTCCAGGGCTCCTACGAGCAGTACTTC
- | - | TRBJ1-1 | TRBV11-2 | CASSYPEGWTKLAFF | TGTGCCAGCAGCTATCCAGAGGGGTGGACAAAATTGGCTTTCTTT
- | - | TRBJ2-7 | TRBV5-1 | CASSLIPRGATYEQYF | TGCGCCAGCAGCTTAATCCCGAGAGGGGCAACCTACGAGCAGTACTTC
few | - | TRBJ1-3 | TRBV7-2 | CASSFGPSGNTIYF | TGTGCCAGCAGCTTCGGACCTTCTGGAAACACCATATATTTT
- | - | TRBJ1-6 | TRBV6-5 | CASRSGQILNSPLHF | TGTGCCAGCAGGTCAGGACAGATTCTTAATTCACCCCTCCACTTT